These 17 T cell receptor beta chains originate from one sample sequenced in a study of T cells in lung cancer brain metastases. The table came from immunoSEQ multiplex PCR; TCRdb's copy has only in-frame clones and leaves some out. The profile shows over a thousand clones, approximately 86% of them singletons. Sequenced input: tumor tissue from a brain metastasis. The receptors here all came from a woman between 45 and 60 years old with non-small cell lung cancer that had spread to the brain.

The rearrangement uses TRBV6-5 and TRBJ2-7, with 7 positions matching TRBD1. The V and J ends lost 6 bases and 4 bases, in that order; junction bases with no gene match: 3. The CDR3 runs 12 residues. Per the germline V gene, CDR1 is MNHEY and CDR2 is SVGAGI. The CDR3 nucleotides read TGTGCCAGCAGCATGACAGGGTACGAGCAGTACTTC. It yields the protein CASSMTGYEQYF.

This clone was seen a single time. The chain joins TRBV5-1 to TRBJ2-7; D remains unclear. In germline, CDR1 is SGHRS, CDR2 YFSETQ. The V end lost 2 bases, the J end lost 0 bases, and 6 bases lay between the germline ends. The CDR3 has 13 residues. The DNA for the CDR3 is TGCGCCAGCAGCTTTCAGCCCTCCTACGAGCAGTACTTC. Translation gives CASSFQPSYEQYF.

The CDR3 is CASSLSKSSGRVGETQYF. In DNA form, the CDR3 reads TGTGCCAGCAGTTTGAGTAAGTCTAGCGGGAGAGTTGGAGAGACCCAGTACTTC. The chain has TRBV28 and TRBJ2-5, with TRBD2 matching 10 bases. Germline values: CDR1 MDHEN, CDR2 SYDVKM. CDR3 length: 18 residues. V shed 3 bases, J shed 4 bases, and the junction held 14 bases outside the gene matches.

The CDR3 DNA reads as TGTGCCAGCAAGGGTGGAGGGACAGGCGACAATGAGCAGTTCTTC. Translating gives CASKGGGTGDNEQFF. J is TRBJ2-1 and V is TRBV5-4; 8 bases agree with TRBD1. This CDR3 spans 15 amino acids. Germline loops: CDR1 SGHNT, CDR2 YYREEE (reference sequence). Trimming removed 6 bases from V and 5 bases from J; junction bases left unmatched: 10.

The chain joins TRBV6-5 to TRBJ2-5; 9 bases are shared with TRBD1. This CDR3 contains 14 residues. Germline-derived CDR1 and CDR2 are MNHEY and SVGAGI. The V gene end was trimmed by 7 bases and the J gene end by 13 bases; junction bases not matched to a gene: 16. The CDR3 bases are TGTGCCAGCACAGGACAGGGGAGGGGCTTTTTCAGGTACTTC. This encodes CASTGQGRGFFRYF.

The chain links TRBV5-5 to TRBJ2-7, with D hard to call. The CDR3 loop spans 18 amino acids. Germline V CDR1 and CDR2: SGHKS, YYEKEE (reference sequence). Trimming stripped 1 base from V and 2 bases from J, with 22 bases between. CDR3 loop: CASSLFSGGKILPYEQYF. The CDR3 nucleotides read TGTGCCAGCAGCTTGTTTTCCGGTGGAAAGATCTTACCCTACGAGCAGTACTTC.

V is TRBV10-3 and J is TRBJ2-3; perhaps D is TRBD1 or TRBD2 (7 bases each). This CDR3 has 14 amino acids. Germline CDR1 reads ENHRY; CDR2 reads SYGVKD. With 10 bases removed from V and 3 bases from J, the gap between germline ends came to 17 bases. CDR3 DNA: TGTGCCAGCCAGCAGGGGGGGCTTACAGATACGCAGTATTTT. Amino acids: CASQQGGLTDTQYF.

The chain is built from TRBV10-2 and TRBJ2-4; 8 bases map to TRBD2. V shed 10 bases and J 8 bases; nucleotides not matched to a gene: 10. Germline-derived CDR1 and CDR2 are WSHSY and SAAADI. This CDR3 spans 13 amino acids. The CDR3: CATKAGEGDIQYF. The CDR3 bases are TGCGCCACCAAAGCGGGAGAGGGAGACATTCAGTACTTC.

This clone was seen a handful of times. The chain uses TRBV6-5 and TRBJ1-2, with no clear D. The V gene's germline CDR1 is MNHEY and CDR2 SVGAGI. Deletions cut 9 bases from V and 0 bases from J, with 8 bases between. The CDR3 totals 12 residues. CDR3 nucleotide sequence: TGTGCCAGTCTACGAGCTAACTATGGCTACACCTTC. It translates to CASLRANYGYTF.

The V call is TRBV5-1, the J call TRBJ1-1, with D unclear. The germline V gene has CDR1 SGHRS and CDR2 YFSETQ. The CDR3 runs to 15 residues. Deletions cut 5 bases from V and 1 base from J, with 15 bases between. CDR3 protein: CASSRSSEENTEAFF. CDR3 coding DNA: TGCGCCAGCAGTCGTTCGTCTGAGGAGAACACTGAAGCTTTCTTT.

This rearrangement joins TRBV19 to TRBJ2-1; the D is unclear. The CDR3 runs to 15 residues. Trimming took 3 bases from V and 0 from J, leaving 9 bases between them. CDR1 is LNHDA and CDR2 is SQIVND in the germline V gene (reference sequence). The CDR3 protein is CASSIDGLSYNEQFF. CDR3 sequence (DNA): TGTGCCAGTAGTATCGACGGCCTCTCCTACAATGAGCAGTTCTTC.

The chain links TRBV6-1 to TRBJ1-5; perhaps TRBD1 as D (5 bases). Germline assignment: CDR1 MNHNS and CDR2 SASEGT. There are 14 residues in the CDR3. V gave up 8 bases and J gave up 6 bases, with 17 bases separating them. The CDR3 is CASRLPGQGQPQHF. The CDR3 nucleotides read TGTGCCAGCCGGCTCCCAGGGCAAGGTCAGCCCCAGCATTTT.

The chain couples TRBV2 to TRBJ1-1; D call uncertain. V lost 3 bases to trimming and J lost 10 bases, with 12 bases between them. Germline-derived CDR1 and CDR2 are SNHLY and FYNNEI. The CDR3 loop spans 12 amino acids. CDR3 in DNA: TGTGCCAGCAGTGATTGGGGAGGGAGAGCTTTCTTT. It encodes CASSDWGGRAFF.

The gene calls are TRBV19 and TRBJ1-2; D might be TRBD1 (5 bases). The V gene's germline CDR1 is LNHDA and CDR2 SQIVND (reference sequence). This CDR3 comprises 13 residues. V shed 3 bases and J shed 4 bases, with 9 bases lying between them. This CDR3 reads CASSIGGSYGYTF. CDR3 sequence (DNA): TGTGCCAGTAGTATCGGGGGATCCTATGGCTACACCTTC.

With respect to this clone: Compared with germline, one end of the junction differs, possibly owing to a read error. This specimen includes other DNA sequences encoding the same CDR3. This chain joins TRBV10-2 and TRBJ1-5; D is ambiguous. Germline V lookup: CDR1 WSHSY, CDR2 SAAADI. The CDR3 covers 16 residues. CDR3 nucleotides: TGCGCCAGCAGTGAGTCCCCCGGAAATAGCAATCAACCCCAGCATTTT. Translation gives CASSESPGNSNQPQHF.

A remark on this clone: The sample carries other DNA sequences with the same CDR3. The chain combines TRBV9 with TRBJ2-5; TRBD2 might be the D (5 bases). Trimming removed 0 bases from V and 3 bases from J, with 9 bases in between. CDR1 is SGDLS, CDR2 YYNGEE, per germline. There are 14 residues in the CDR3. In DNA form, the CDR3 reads TGTGCCAGCAGCGTAGGGTCGGGGAAAGAGACCCAGTACTTC. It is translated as CASSVGSGKETQYF. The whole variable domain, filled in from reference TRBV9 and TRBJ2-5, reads DSGVTQTPKHLITATGQRVTLRCSPRSGDLSVYWYQQSLDQGLQFLIQYYNGEERAKGNILERFSAQQFPDLHSELNLSSLELGDSALYFCASSVGSGKETQYFGPGTRLLVL.

CDR3 amino acids: CAISDLQIGVTEAFF. The CDR3 DNA follows: TGTGCCATCAGTGACTTACAGATAGGAGTCACTGAAGCTTTCTTT. The gene calls are TRBV10-3 and TRBJ1-1; D gene ambiguous. Germline V gives CDR1 ENHRY, CDR2 SYGVKD. The CDR3 runs 15 residues. V dropped 3 bases and J dropped 4 bases, with 15 bases sitting between them.